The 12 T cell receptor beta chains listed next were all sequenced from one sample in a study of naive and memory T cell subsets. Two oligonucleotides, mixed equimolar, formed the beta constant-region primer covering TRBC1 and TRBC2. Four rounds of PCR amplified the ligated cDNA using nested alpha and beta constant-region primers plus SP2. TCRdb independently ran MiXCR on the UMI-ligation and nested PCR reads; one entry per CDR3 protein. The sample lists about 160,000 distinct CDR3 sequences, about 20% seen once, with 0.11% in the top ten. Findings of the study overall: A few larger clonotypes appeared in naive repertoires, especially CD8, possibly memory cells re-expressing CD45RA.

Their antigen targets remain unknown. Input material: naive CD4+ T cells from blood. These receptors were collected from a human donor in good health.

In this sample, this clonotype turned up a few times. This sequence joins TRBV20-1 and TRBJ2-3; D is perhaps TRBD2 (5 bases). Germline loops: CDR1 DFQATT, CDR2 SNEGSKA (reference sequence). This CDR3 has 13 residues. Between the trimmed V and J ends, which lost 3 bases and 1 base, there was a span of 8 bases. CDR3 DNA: TGCAGTGCTAGTAATAGCGGCACAGATACGCAGTATTTT. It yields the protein CSASNSGTDTQYF.

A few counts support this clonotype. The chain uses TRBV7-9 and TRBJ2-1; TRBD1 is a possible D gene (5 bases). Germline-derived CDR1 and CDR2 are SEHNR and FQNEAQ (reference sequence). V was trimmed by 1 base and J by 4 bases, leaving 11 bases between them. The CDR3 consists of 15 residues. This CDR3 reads CASSLGQRRYNEQFF. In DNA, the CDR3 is TGTGCCAGCAGCTTAGGACAGAGAAGATACAATGAGCAGTTCTTC.

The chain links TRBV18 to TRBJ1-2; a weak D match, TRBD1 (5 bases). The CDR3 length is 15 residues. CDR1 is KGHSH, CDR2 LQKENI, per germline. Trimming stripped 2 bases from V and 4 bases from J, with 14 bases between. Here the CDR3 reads CASSPSWDGTYGYTF. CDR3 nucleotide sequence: TGTGCCAGCTCACCAAGCTGGGACGGGACCTATGGCTACACCTTC.

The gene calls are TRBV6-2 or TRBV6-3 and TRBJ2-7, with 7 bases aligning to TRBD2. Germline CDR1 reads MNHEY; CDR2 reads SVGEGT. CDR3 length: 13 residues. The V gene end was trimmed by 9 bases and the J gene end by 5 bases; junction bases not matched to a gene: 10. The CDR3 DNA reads TGTGCCAGTAGGCGAAGCGGGAAGGACGAGCAGTACTTC. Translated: CASRRSGKDEQYF.

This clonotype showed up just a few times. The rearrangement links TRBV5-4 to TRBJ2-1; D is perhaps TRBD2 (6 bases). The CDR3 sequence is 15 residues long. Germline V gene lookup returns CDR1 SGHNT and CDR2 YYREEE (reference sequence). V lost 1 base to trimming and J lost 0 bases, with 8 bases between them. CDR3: CASSLNSGSYNEQFF. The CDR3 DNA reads TGTGCCAGCAGCTTGAATAGCGGCTCCTACAATGAGCAGTTCTTC.

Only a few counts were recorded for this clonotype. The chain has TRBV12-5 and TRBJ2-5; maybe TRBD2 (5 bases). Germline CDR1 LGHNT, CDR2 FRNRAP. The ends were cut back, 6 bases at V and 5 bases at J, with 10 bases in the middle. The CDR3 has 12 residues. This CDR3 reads CASGQDFETQYF. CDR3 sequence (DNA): TGTGCTAGTGGCCAGGACTTTGAGACCCAGTACTTC.

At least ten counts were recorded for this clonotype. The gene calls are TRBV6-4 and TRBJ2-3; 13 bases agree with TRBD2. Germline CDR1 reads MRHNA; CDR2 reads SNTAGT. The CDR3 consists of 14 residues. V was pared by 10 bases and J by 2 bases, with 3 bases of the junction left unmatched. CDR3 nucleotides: TGTGCCACCGGGACTAGCGGGAACACAGATACGCAGTATTTT. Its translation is CATGTSGNTDTQYF.

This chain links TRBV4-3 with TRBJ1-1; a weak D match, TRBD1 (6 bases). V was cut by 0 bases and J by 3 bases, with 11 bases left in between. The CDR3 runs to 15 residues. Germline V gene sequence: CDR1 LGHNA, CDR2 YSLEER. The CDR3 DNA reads TGCGCCAGCAGCCAAGAGGCCAGGGGAGACACTGAAGCTTTCTTT. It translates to CASSQEARGDTEAFF.

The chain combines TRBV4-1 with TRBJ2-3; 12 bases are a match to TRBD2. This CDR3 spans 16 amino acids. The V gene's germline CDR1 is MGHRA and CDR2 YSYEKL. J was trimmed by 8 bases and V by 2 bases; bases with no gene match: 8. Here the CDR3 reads CASSQPTSGSKGTQYF. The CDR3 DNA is TGCGCCAGCAGCCAACCGACTAGCGGGAGTAAGGGTACGCAGTATTTT.

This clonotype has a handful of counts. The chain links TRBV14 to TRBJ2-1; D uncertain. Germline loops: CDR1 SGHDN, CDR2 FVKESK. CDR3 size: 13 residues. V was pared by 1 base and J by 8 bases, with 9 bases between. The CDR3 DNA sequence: TGTGCCAGCAGCCAAGTCGTTTTAGATGAGCAGTTCTTC. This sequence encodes CASSQVVLDEQFF.

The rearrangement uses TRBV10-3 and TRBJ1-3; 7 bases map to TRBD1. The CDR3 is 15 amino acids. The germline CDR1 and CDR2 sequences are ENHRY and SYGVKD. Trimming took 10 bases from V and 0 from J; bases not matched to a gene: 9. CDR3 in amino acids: CASNDRDNSGNTIYF. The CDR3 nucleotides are TGTGCCAGTAATGACAGGGATAACTCTGGAAACACCATATATTTT.

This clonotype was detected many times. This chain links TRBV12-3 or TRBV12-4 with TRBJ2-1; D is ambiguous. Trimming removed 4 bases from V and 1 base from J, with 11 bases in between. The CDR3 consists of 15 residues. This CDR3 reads CASSYPPRSYNEQFF. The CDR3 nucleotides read TGTGCCAGCAGTTATCCCCCTCGTTCCTACAATGAGCAGTTCTTC.